This paragraph covers one TCR beta chain sequence. The antigen is undetermined. The sample originates from a study of cytomegalovirus exposure and HLA in healthy donors. PCR involved 60 Vbeta and 13 Jbeta primers. The protocol was immunoSEQ multiplex PCR, while the TCRdb copy is restricted to in-frame clones and leaves out a portion. The sample lists about 98,000 clones, 74% occurring once. Healthy bone marrow donors formed the donor group. Germline loops: CDR1 SGHTA, CDR2 FQGNSA. Unmatched junction bases numbered 10, after V lost 3 bases and J lost 1 base. This CDR3 contains 17 residues. Study findings and constraints: Among the most significant clusters, several appeared linked to common viral pathogens in a later analysis. Donor immune exposure was known only as CMV serostatus. Earlier analysis looked at TCR beta V segments, and most were productive about 90% or about 30% of the time.

This chain links TRBV7-2 with TRBJ2-3; 7 bases map to TRBD2. Sequenced input: PBMCs. This clonotype was sampled from a male donor in good health and CMV-seronegative. CDR3 sequence (DNA): TGTGCCAGCAGCTTCCGGCGGGAGCAAGGAGGCACAGATACGCAGTATTTT. Amino acids: CASSFRREQGGTDTQYF.